The clone carrying this T cell receptor beta chain was recorded many times. Germline assignment: CDR1 LNHDA and CDR2 SQIVND (reference sequence). The CDR3 loop spans 17 amino acids. Trimming left V 2 bases short and J 2 bases short, with 16 bases between. The record originates from a study of T cells in Graves' hyperthyroidism and ophthalmopathy. Pregnant or lactating patients were excluded, as were those with uncontrolled infection or other autoimmune disease. Amplification targeted TCR beta CDR3 regions from RNA transcripts. HTBI primers drove first-round RT-PCR of the TCR CDR3. TCRdb itself ran the multiplex PCR reads through MiXCR, one entry per CDR3 protein. The sample lists around 350,000 distinct CDR3 sequences, 19% occurring once.

The receptor's source is a woman in her late teens or twenties with Graves' hyperthyroidism. V usage is TRBV19 and J usage is TRBJ1-5; D possibly corresponds to TRBD1 (5 bases). Source material: blood. The CDR3 DNA is TGTGCCAGTAGTATACGAGGGACGCCGGGGGGCAATCAGCCCCAGCATTTT. It is translated as CASSIRGTPGGNQPQHF.